This record covers a single T cell receptor beta chain. Trimming stripped 4 bases from V and 4 bases from J, with 11 bases between. The length of the CDR3 is 14 residues. Germline V CDR1 and CDR2: SGHNT, YYREEE (reference sequence). This entry comes from a study of blood T cell repertoires in COVID-19. Across the whole study: T cells, B-cell-depleted T cells, or PBMCs provided the cDNA or gDNA that served as material.

Self-reported history from a screening survey and questionnaire set each donor's cohort. Sequenced by immunoSEQ multiplex PCR; TCRdb stores in-frame clones only, minus some. The sample has 250,000 or so clones; 80% to 90% are singletons. The specimen was PBMCs or T cells enriched from blood (not recorded which). This sequence was found in a man aged 35 to 55 who had recovered from COVID-19. The chain joins TRBV5-4 to TRBJ2-2, with D possibly matching TRBD1 (5 bases). The CDR3 bases are TGTGCCAGCAGCATGGACATGTCCACCGGGGAGCTGTTTTTT. Translated, it gives CASSMDMSTGELFF.